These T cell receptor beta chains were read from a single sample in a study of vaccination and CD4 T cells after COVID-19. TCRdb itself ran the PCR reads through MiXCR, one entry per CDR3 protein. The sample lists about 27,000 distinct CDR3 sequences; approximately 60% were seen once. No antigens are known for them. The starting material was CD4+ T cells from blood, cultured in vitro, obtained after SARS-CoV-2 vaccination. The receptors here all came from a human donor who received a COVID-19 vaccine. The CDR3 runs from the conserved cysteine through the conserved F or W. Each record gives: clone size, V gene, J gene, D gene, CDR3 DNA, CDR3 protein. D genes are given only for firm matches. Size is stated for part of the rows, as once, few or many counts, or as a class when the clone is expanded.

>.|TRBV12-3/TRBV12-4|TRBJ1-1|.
TGTGCCAGCAGTTTAGCAGGGGACACTGAAGCTTTCTTT
CASSLAGDTEAFF
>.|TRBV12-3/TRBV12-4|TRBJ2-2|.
TGTGCCAGCAGTTCGGGGGGCACGAACACCGGGGAGCTGTTTTTT
CASSSGGTNTGELFF
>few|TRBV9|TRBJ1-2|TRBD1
TGTGCCAGCAGCGCCCCGGACAGGGGAAAGGGTGGCTACACCTTC
CASSAPDRGKGGYTF
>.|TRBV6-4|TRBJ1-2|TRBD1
TGTGCCAGCAGTGACTCGGCAGGGGGGGCCAACTATGGCTACACCTTC
CASSDSAGGANYGYTF
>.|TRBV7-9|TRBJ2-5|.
TGTGCCAGCACCTCACTTGAGACCCAGTACTTC
CASTSLETQYF
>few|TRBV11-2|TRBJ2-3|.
TGTGCCAGCAGCTTAGCGAGGAGCACAGATACGCAGTATTTT
CASSLARSTDTQYF
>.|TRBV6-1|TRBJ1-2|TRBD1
TGTGCCAGCAGCATACGATACAGGGGATATGGCTACACCTTC
CASSIRYRGYGYTF
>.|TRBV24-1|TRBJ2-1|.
TGTGCCACCAGTGATACGGGTTACAATGAGCAGTTCTTC
CATSDTGYNEQFF
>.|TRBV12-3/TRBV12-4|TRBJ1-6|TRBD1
TGTGCCAGCAGTCGGACAGGGGGTCGGAGCTCCTATAATTCACCCCTCCACTTT
CASSRTGGRSSYNSPLHF
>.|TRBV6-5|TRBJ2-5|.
TGTGCCAGCAGTTACTCGGGGACTCAAGAGACCCAGTACTTC
CASSYSGTQETQYF
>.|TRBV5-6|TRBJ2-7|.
TGTGCCAGCTGGGTCAGGGACCCCCTCACCTACGAGCAGTACTTC
CASWVRDPLTYEQYF
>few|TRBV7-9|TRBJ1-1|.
TGTGCCAGCAGCTTAGTGTTTGCCACTGAAGCTTTCTTT
CASSLVFATEAFF
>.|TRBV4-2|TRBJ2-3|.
TGTGCCAGCAGCTTCGGGGGGCTAGCACCAGATACGCAGTATTTT
CASSFGGLAPDTQYF
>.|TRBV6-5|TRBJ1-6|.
TGTGCCAGCAGGTACAGGACACTTAATTCACCCCTCCACTTT
CASRYRTLNSPLHF
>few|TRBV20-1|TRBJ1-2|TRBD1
TGCAGTGCTAGTAGGAGGGGGCAAGGCTATGGCTACACCTTC
CSASRRGQGYGYTF
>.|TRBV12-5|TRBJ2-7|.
TGTGCTAGTGGTTTGGTACTCTCGGCAGGCCACTACGAGCAGTACTTC
CASGLVLSAGHYEQYF
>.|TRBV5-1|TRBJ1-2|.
TGCGCCAGCAGAGAGTTGGAGGGAGTTAACTATGGCTACACCTTC
CASRELEGVNYGYTF
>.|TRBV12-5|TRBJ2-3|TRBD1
TGTGCTAGTGGTTCCGGACAGGGGGCTATTCGCACAGATACGCAGTATTTT
CASGSGQGAIRTDTQYF
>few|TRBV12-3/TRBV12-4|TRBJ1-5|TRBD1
TGTGCCAGCAGTTTAAAAGCAGGGGGGTCGAGCAATCAGCCCCAGCATTTT
CASSLKAGGSSNQPQHF
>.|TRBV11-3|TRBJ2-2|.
TGTGCCAGCAGCTTAAACTTAGGCGGGGAGCTGTTTTTT
CASSLNLGGELFF
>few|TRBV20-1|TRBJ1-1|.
TGCAGTGCTAGCTCCAGGGGAACCAACACTGAAGCTTTCTTT
CSASSRGTNTEAFF
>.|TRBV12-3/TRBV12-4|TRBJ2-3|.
TGTGCCAGCAGTTCGACTCAGGGGAGTACGCAGTATTTT
CASSSTQGSTQYF